The T cell receptor (beta chain) described here comes from a study of shared clonotypes between healthy human individuals. The study's findings and limits: An anticipated effect of sequencing depth on clonotype sharing among donors was recognized.

Assay used: immunoSEQ multiplex PCR; TCRdb lists only in-frame clones, some missing. The repertoire includes about 1.1 million clones, around three quarters of them detected once, and about 0.94% sits in the top ten. Worth noting for this clone: What it binds is unknown.

V lost 2 bases, J lost 6 bases, and 11 bases lay in between. This CDR3 is 13 amino acids long. CDR1 is SGHNT and CDR2 is YYREEE in the germline V gene (reference sequence). The sample consisted of memory CD4+ T cells from PBMCs. Noted subset: CD45RA-negative fraction. The chain joins TRBV5-4 to TRBJ1-2; D gene uncertain. This clonotype was sampled from a man between 18 and 35 years old in good health. Some clones in this sample may be carry-over from other donors' samples. The CDR3 loop is CASSLDGLDGYTF. In DNA form, the CDR3 reads TGTGCCAGCAGCTTAGACGGTCTCGATGGCTACACCTTC.